Following are 14 T cell receptor beta chains from one sample sequenced in a study of blood T cell repertoires in COVID-19. Here immunoSEQ multiplex PCR was the method, and the copy in TCRdb shows in-frame clones only, minus some. The profile shows about 270,000 clones, 88% of them singletons. Sequencing input: PBMCs or T cells enriched from blood (not recorded which). The receptors shown here come from a woman between 45 and 60 years old who had recovered from COVID-19.

This clone appeared a few times. The rearrangement uses TRBV20-1 and TRBJ2-1; the D is unclear. Germline lookup yields CDR1 DFQATT and CDR2 SNEGSKA (reference sequence). The CDR3 has 11 residues. The V end lost 3 bases, the J end lost 9 bases, and 9 bases lay between the germline ends. The CDR3 nucleotides are TGCAGTGCTAGTCTTCTTCTTGAGCAGTTCTTC. Its protein product is CSASLLLEQFF.

The rearrangement joins TRBV28 to TRBJ1-1, with 7 bases aligning to TRBD1. The CDR3 is 14 residues long. Germline lookup yields CDR1 MDHEN and CDR2 SYDVKM. V gave up 3 bases and J gave up 8 bases; unmatched junction bases: 9. CDR3 in amino acids: CASSFLGQPFEAFF. The CDR3 DNA follows: TGTGCCAGCAGTTTCCTGGGACAGCCGTTCGAAGCTTTCTTT.

The chain is built from TRBV28 and TRBJ1-2; TRBD1 agrees at 10 bases. CDR1 and CDR2 (germline): MDHEN, SYDVKM. The CDR3 is 15 amino acids. The V and J ends lost 5 bases and 3 bases, in that order; junction bases with no gene match: 6. The CDR3 DNA is TGTGCCAGCAGTCCGGGGACAGGGGAAGACTATGGCTACACCTTC. As protein: CASSPGTGEDYGYTF.

Written as DNA, the CDR3 is TGTGCCTGTTTGATGGGCAGTACCTACGAGCAGTACTTC. It codes for CACLMGSTYEQYF. The chain links TRBV30 to TRBJ2-7, with D hard to call. The CDR3 has 13 amino acids. With 6 bases removed from V and 2 bases from J, the gap between germline ends came to 14 bases. Germline V gives CDR1 GTSNPN, CDR2 SVGIG (reference sequence).

The J gene is TRBJ2-1, the V gene TRBV4-1; D call uncertain. Trimming pared 4 bases from V and 2 bases from J, leaving 12 bases between. Germline V gene sequence: CDR1 MGHRA, CDR2 YSYEKL. The CDR3 runs 15 residues. The CDR3 reads CASSLLTSPYNEQFF. The CDR3 nucleotides read TGCGCCAGCAGCCTCCTGACTTCCCCCTACAATGAGCAGTTCTTC.

This rearrangement joins TRBV11-2 to TRBJ1-1; unclear D gene. The CDR3 runs 12 residues. The germline V gene has CDR1 SGHAT and CDR2 FQNNGV. Trimming stripped 1 base from V and 8 bases from J, with 8 bases between. The CDR3 nucleotides read TGTGCCAGCAGCTTAGTACAGCAAGAAGCTTTCTTT. Its translation: CASSLVQQEAFF.

The chain couples TRBV5-6 to TRBJ1-4; no reliable D call. Trimming shortened V by 2 bases and J by 8 bases, and 16 bases separated the two germline ends. The CDR3 has 15 residues. Germline V gives CDR1 SGHDT, CDR2 YYEEEE. The CDR3 DNA reads as TGTGCCAGCAGCTTCCGAGCTACCAGGAACGAAAAACTGTTTTTT. Its translation is CASSFRATRNEKLFF.

As regards this clone: Other nucleotide sequences in the sample specify the same CDR3. The rearrangement links TRBV7-2 to TRBJ1-5; D is unresolved. V was shortened by 2 bases and J by 7 bases, with 12 bases between the two germline ends. CDR3 length: 14 residues. The germline V gene encodes CDR1 SGHTA and CDR2 FQGNSA. In nucleotides, the CDR3 is TGTGCCAGCAGCTTAACTCCGGGGAACCAGCCCCAGCATTTT. Protein product: CASSLTPGNQPQHF.

The chain carries TRBV28 and TRBJ1-2, with TRBD1 as a possible D gene (5 bases). Trimming removed 5 bases at V and 6 bases at J, with 16 bases between. The length of the CDR3 is 14 residues. Germline assignment: CDR1 MDHEN and CDR2 SYDVKM. The CDR3 loop reads CASSPNQGPHGYTF. The CDR3 DNA follows: TGTGCCAGCAGTCCAAACCAGGGTCCCCATGGCTACACCTTC.

This clone was picked up one time. The rearrangement uses TRBV28 and TRBJ2-3; 7 nucleotides agree with TRBD1. The ends lost 5 bases at V and 2 bases at J; junction bases unmatched: 4. The CDR3 is 14 residues long. Germline-derived CDR1 and CDR2 are MDHEN and SYDVKM. The CDR3 DNA follows: TGTGCCAGCAGTGAGACAGGGATCACAGATACGCAGTATTTT. This codes for CASSETGITDTQYF. Full variable domain (outside the CDR3, taken from reference TRBV28 and TRBJ2-3): DVKVTQSSRYLVKRTGEKVFLECVQDMDHENMFWYRQDPGLGLRLIYFSYDVKMKEKGDIPEGYSVSREKKERFSLILESASTNQTSMYLCASSETGITDTQYFGPGTRLTVL.

This chain connects TRBV7-2 to TRBJ2-7, with 10 bases fitting TRBD2. Germline CDR1 and CDR2: SGHTA and FQGNSA. The trim removed 4 bases at V and 3 bases at J, leaving 6 bases unmatched. CDR3 size: 15 residues. This CDR3 is CASSSSGSSLYEQYF. The CDR3 bases are TGTGCCAGCAGCTCTAGCGGGAGTTCCCTCTACGAGCAGTACTTC.

The gene calls are TRBV18 and TRBJ1-2; D not resolved. The CDR3 covers 15 residues. Per the germline V gene, CDR1 is KGHSH and CDR2 is LQKENI. V was trimmed by 2 bases and J by 0 bases, leaving 10 bases between them. The CDR3, as DNA: TGTGCCAGCTCACCAAATTCGGAGGCTAACTATGGCTACACCTTC. This codes for CASSPNSEANYGYTF. Filled out from reference TRBV18 and TRBJ1-2, the complete variable domain reads NAGVMQNPRHLVRRRGQEARLRCSPMKGHSHVYWYRQLPEEGLKFMVYLQKENIIDESGMPKERFSAEFPKEGPSILRIQQVVRGDSAAYFCASSPNSEANYGYTFGSGTRLTVV.

V usage is TRBV27 and J usage is TRBJ1-4, with a possible D match to TRBD1 (6 bases). Germline V gives CDR1 MNHEY, CDR2 SMNVEV (reference sequence). The CDR3 consists of 13 residues. The V end was cut by 4 bases, the J end by 7 bases, with 10 bases between. Here the CDR3 DNA reads TGTGCCAGCAGTTCGACAGGACGTGAAAAACTGTTTTTT. Translating gives CASSSTGREKLFF.

The chain employs TRBV2 and TRBJ2-3; D might be TRBD1 (5 bases). This CDR3 region has 16 residues. Trimming pared 3 bases from V and 3 bases from J, leaving 16 bases between. Germline V CDR1 and CDR2: SNHLY, FYNNEI. DNA of the CDR3: TGTGCCAGCAGTGATAAGGGCCGAGGACAAACAGATACGCAGTATTTT. Translated, it gives CASSDKGRGQTDTQYF.